A single sample gave rise to the 29 T cell receptor beta chains below, sequenced in a study of T cells in Graves' hyperthyroidism and ophthalmopathy. There were TCR beta CDR3 regions amplified from RNA transcripts. An initial round of RT-PCR targeting the TCR CDR3 relied on the HTBI primer set. One entry per CDR3 protein, called by TCRdb with MiXCR from the multiplex PCR reads. Of 300,000 to 350,000 distinct CDR3 sequences listed, 21% were seen once; the top ten hold 50%. Sequenced sample: blood. The receptors derive from a woman aged 45-60 years with Graves' hyperthyroidism.

This clonotype was detected once. The chain is built from TRBV20-1 and TRBJ2-3, with 10 nucleotides matching TRBD2. The CDR3 sequence is 17 residues long. Looked up from germline, CDR1 is DFQATT and CDR2 is SNEGSKA (reference sequence). J was trimmed by 2 bases and V by 6 bases; bases with no gene match: 14. The CDR3 DNA follows: TGCAGTGCCCACCCGGCTAGCGGGAGAGGATACACAGATACGCAGTATTTT. It is translated as CSAHPASGRGYTDTQYF.

The chain carries TRBV12-3 or TRBV12-4 and TRBJ1-2; D is uncertain. V lost 2 bases and J 0 bases, leaving 4 bases between the germline ends. The length of the CDR3 is 13 residues. CDR3 coding DNA: TGTGCCAGCAGTTTACCTACTAACTATGGCTACACCTTC. As protein: CASSLPTNYGYTF.

CDR3 sequence (DNA): TGTGCTAGCGGGGACAGGCGAAAAGCGACCCAGTACTTC. Its protein product is CASGDRRKATQYF. The V and J genes are TRBV7-7 and TRBJ2-5, with D perhaps matching TRBD1 or TRBD2 (8 bases each). The germline CDR1 and CDR2 sequences are SSHAT and FNYEAQ (reference sequence). The CDR3 runs 13 residues.

This clonotype occurred many times. V gene TRBV2 combines with J gene TRBJ2-1; 7 bases match TRBD2. V was pared by 6 bases and J by 7 bases, with 12 bases of the junction left unmatched. Germline CDR1 is SNHLY and CDR2 is FYNNEI. This CDR3 contains 15 residues. The chain's CDR3 is CASRVAGGSYNEQFF. CDR3 nucleotides: TGTGCCAGCAGGGTCGCTGGCGGGAGCTATAATGAGCAGTTCTTC.

The chain carries TRBV9 and TRBJ1-1, with 8 nucleotides matching TRBD1. Trimming at V came to 5 bases and at J to 7 bases, leaving 13 bases not matched to a gene. The CDR3 spans 15 residues. Germline values: CDR1 SGDLS, CDR2 YYNGEE. In DNA, the CDR3 is TGTGCCAGCAGTGGTACCCTGGACAGGGTAAGTGAAGCTTTCTTT. It encodes CASSGTLDRVSEAFF.

Ten or more counts support this clonotype. The chain combines TRBV28 with TRBJ2-7; the D gene is possibly TRBD1 (5 bases). Per the germline V gene, CDR1 is MDHEN and CDR2 is SYDVKM. This CDR3 has 14 amino acids. The V end was cut by 5 bases, the J end by 2 bases, with 13 bases between. This CDR3 reads CASSQGGRPYEQYF. The CDR3 DNA reads TGTGCCAGCAGTCAGGGTGGCAGACCCTACGAGCAGTACTTC.

V gene TRBV5-1 combines with J gene TRBJ1-1; tentative D call: TRBD1 (5 bases). The V gene's germline CDR1 is SGHRS and CDR2 YFSETQ. V dropped 4 bases and J dropped 5 bases, with 15 bases sitting between them. The length of the CDR3 is 14 residues. CDR3: CASSPSSSGTEAFF. DNA for the CDR3: TGCGCCAGCAGCCCCAGTAGCTCAGGGACTGAAGCTTTCTTT. Full variable domain (rest looked up from reference TRBV5-1 and TRBJ1-1): KAGVTQTPRYLIKTRGQQVTLSCSPISGHRSVSWYQQTPGQGLQFLFEYFSETQRNKGNFPGRFSGRQFSNSRSEMNVSTLELGDSALYLCASSPSSSGTEAFFGQGTRLTVV.

This clonotype was observed a few times. The chain carries TRBV20-1 and TRBJ2-6; D is possibly TRBD1 (5 bases). Germline V lookup: CDR1 DFQATT, CDR2 SNEGSKA (reference sequence). The CDR3 spans 15 residues. V was shortened by 1 base and J by 4 bases, with 11 bases between the two germline ends. The CDR3 here is CSARVLGQGANVLTF. CDR3 bases: TGCAGTGCTAGAGTCTTGGGGCAAGGGGCCAACGTCCTGACTTTC.

This clonotype was recorded at least ten times. J is TRBJ1-3 and V is TRBV20-1; D not certain. The CDR3 has 13 residues. V was shortened by 3 bases and J by 4 bases, with 10 bases between the two germline ends. Germline-derived CDR1 and CDR2 are DFQATT and SNEGSKA (reference sequence). The CDR3: CSASAETGNTIYF. Here the CDR3 DNA reads TGCAGTGCTAGTGCCGAAACCGGAAACACCATATATTTT.

This clonotype was seen repeatedly, ten times or more. This chain links TRBV7-8 with TRBJ2-1; D is possibly TRBD1 (7 bases). The germline V and J ends were trimmed by 2 bases and 6 bases, with 23 bases remaining between them. CDR1 and CDR2 from the germline V gene are SGHVS and FQNEAQ. CDR3 length: 18 amino acids. CDR3 protein: CASSLRGLARPKFNEQFF. CDR3 coding DNA: TGTGCCAGCAGCTTAAGGGGGCTAGCGCGACCCAAGTTCAATGAGCAGTTCTTC.

Ten or more counts support this clonotype. The chain recombines TRBV20-1 with TRBJ2-7, with D maybe TRBD2 (7 bases). Trimming took off 6 bases at V and 2 bases at J, with 17 bases between the two ends. The CDR3 sequence is 14 residues long. CDR1 and CDR2 from the germline V gene are DFQATT and SNEGSKA (reference sequence). The CDR3 nucleotides read TGCAGTGCGCCGACTATGCGGGGGCCCTACGAGCAGTACTTC. It is translated as CSAPTMRGPYEQYF.

The chain links TRBV2 to TRBJ1-5; perhaps TRBD1 as D (5 bases). Trimming took 6 bases from V and 0 from J, leaving 15 bases between them. CDR3 length: 16 residues. Germline lookup yields CDR1 SNHLY and CDR2 FYNNEI. CDR3 loop: CASREWDGYSNQPQHF. Here the CDR3 DNA reads TGTGCCAGCAGAGAATGGGACGGTTATAGCAATCAGCCCCAGCATTTT.

The chain is built from TRBV9 and TRBJ2-1; no reliable D call. Trimming took off 4 bases at V and 3 bases at J, with 17 bases between the two ends. CDR1 is SGDLS and CDR2 is YYNGEE in the germline V gene. The CDR3 sequence is 16 residues long. CDR3 DNA: TGTGCCAGCAGCCCCCGTAGTGGGTTCGGCTACAATGAGCAGTTCTTC. Amino acid sequence: CASSPRSGFGYNEQFF. The full variable domain, its missing parts supplied by reference TRBV9 and TRBJ2-1, is DSGVTQTPKHLITATGQRVTLRCSPRSGDLSVYWYQQSLDQGLQFLIQYYNGEERAKGNILERFSAQQFPDLHSELNLSSLELGDSALYFCASSPRSGFGYNEQFFGPGTRLTVL.

J is TRBJ2-7 and V is TRBV4-1; 11 nucleotides agree with TRBD1. Germline assignment: CDR1 MGHRA and CDR2 YSYEKL. The CDR3 has 15 residues. With 5 bases clipped from V and 6 bases from J, the junction kept 9 bases outside the gene matches. CDR3 residues: CASSWGQGGLGEQYF. The CDR3 region has the DNA TGCGCCAGCAGCTGGGGACAGGGGGGCTTAGGCGAGCAGTACTTC.

The chain joins TRBV6-1 to TRBJ1-4; 9 bases are a match to TRBD1. Per germline, CDR1 MNHNS and CDR2 SASEGT. V gave up 5 bases and J gave up 7 bases; unmatched junction bases: 8. The CDR3 extends over 15 amino acids. The CDR3 nucleotides read TGTGCCAGCAGTCGACTGGGACAGGGTAGTGAAAAACTGTTTTTT. Translation gives CASSRLGQGSEKLFF.

This chain connects TRBV19 to TRBJ2-7; possibly TRBD1 for D (6 bases). The CDR3 runs to 14 residues. V was cut by 4 bases and J by 5 bases, with 15 bases left in between. CDR1 is LNHDA and CDR2 is SQIVND in the germline V gene (reference sequence). This chain's CDR3 is CASSTTQGSNEQYF. In DNA form, the CDR3 reads TGTGCCAGTAGTACGACCCAGGGGAGCAACGAGCAGTACTTC.

For the CDR3, the DNA is TGTGCCAGCGGTGATAATAGCGGGAGGGCGGGGAATGAGCAGTTCTTC. Translated: CASGDNSGRAGNEQFF. The chain uses TRBV28 and TRBJ2-1; 11 positions match TRBD2. There are 16 residues in the CDR3. Germline V CDR1 and CDR2: MDHEN, SYDVKM. After removal of 8 bases from V and 7 bases from J, the junction contained 13 bases not matched to a gene.

This chain links TRBV2 with TRBJ2-7, with D perhaps assigned TRBD1 or TRBD2 (5 bases each). Trimming removed 7 bases at V and 3 bases at J, with 22 bases between. This CDR3 comprises 16 residues. Germline V gene lookup returns CDR1 SNHLY and CDR2 FYNNEI. The CDR3 DNA sequence: TGTGCCAGCACCCCGGATCCCGGGGCTACAATCTACGAGCAGTACTTC. The encoded protein is CASTPDPGATIYEQYF. The full variable domain, with the rest looked up from reference TRBV2 and TRBJ2-7, is EPEVTQTPSHQVTQMGQEVILRCVPISNHLYFYWYRQILGQKVEFLVSFYNNEISEKSEIFDDQFSVERPDGSNFTLKIRSTKLEDSAMYFCASTPDPGATIYEQYFGPGTRLTVT.

This clonotype appeared many times. The chain recombines TRBV7-9 with TRBJ2-7; D gene ambiguous. V was pared by 1 base and J by 5 bases, with 6 bases between. The CDR3 is made up of 12 amino acids. Germline CDR1 is SEHNR and CDR2 is FQNEAQ (reference sequence). CDR3 in DNA: TGTGCCAGCAGCTTAGTAGTCGACGAGCAGTACTTC. Protein product: CASSLVVDEQYF.

This clonotype was counted only a few times. DNA for the CDR3: TGTGCCAGCAGCCAAGCTAGGGGGGAGGGGATTAATGAAAAACTGTTTTTT. Amino acid sequence: CASSQARGEGINEKLFF. The V and J genes are TRBV3-1 and TRBJ1-4; a possible D gene is TRBD1 (6 bases). Per germline, CDR1 LGHDT and CDR2 YNNKEL (reference sequence). The CDR3 is 17 residues long. The germline V and J ends were trimmed by 1 base and 4 bases, with 16 bases remaining between them.

Comments on this clonotype: A much larger clone differs from this one at a single base, so this may be a read error. V and J are TRBV7-9 and TRBJ2-1; 13 bases match TRBD2. The CDR3 is 17 amino acids. Looked up from germline, CDR1 is SEHNR and CDR2 is FQNEAQ (reference sequence). V shed 1 base and J 3 bases; nucleotides not matched to a gene: 3. The CDR3 loop is CASSLGTSGGYYNEQFF. Here the CDR3 DNA reads TGTGCCAGCAGCTTAGGGACTAGCGGGGGATACTACAATGAGCAGTTCTTC.

The genes are TRBV5-8 and TRBJ2-5; 8 nucleotides align to TRBD1. Germline CDR1 reads SGHTS; CDR2 reads YDEGEE. V shed 0 bases, J shed 3 bases, and the junction held 1 base outside the gene matches. CDR3 length equals 14 residues. DNA of the CDR3: TGTGCCAGCAGCTTGGAGGACAGGGAAGAGACCCAGTACTTC. Protein sequence: CASSLEDREETQYF.

The rearrangement uses TRBV5-1 and TRBJ2-6; D is unresolved. The CDR3 consists of 15 residues. Germline CDR1 is SGHRS and CDR2 is YFSETQ. V was pared by 0 bases and J by 2 bases, with 6 bases between. CDR3 residues: CASSLEKAGANVLTF. CDR3 nucleotide sequence: TGCGCCAGCAGCTTGGAAAAGGCTGGGGCCAACGTCCTGACTTTC.

This clonotype was recorded at least ten times. The chain is built from TRBV5-1 and TRBJ2-3; D gene uncertain. CDR3 length: 15 residues. With 0 bases removed from V and 0 bases from J, the gap between germline ends came to 8 bases. Germline values: CDR1 SGHRS, CDR2 YFSETQ. In DNA, the CDR3 is TGCGCCAGCAGCTTGGGCTCCACGAGCACAGATACGCAGTATTTT. Translation: CASSLGSTSTDTQYF.

This clonotype occurred a few times. This likely comes from a read error, as the CDR3 has no conserved phenylalanine or tryptophan at its end. The chain has TRBV7-9 and TRBJ1-1; D may be TRBD1 (6 bases). This CDR3 has 15 amino acids. Trimming cost V 5 bases and J 0 bases, with 13 bases left between them. CDR1 and CDR2 (germline): SEHNR, FQNEAQ (reference sequence). This CDR3 is CASSLMTGMNTEAFS. Here the CDR3 DNA reads TGTGCCAGCAGCCTTATGACAGGTATGAACACTGAAGCTTTCTCT.

This clonotype has only a few counts. V is TRBV20-1 and J is TRBJ1-2; TRBD1 agrees at 12 bases. Germline V gene lookup returns CDR1 DFQATT and CDR2 SNEGSKA (reference sequence). CDR3 length equals 16 residues. After removal of 2 bases from V and 3 bases from J, the junction contained 7 bases not matched to a gene. The CDR3 spells CSARSPGTGGYYGYTF. Here the CDR3 DNA reads TGCAGTGCTAGATCCCCCGGGACAGGGGGCTACTATGGCTACACCTTC.

This clonotype was counted at least ten times. The J gene is TRBJ2-2, the V gene TRBV28; 8 bases are a match to TRBD1. This CDR3 has 14 amino acids. The germline V gene has CDR1 MDHEN and CDR2 SYDVKM. The V and J ends lost 8 bases and 2 bases, in that order; junction bases with no gene match: 4. The CDR3, as DNA: TGTGCCAGCGAGACAGGGGTCAACACCGGGGAGCTGTTTTTT. Protein: CASETGVNTGELFF.

This chain links TRBV3-1 with TRBJ2-7; D uncertain. In germline, CDR1 is LGHDT, CDR2 YNNKEL (reference sequence). The CDR3 loop spans 15 amino acids. The V and J ends lost 2 bases and 2 bases respectively, with 13 bases between them. The CDR3 is CASSQSPILTYEQYF. CDR3 nucleotides: TGTGCCAGCAGCCAATCACCAATCCTTACCTACGAGCAGTACTTC.

This clonotype was detected a few times. The V and J genes are TRBV28 and TRBJ2-7, with 7 bases aligning to TRBD1. The CDR3 sequence is 16 residues long. The ends lost 6 bases at V and 6 bases at J; junction bases unmatched: 17. Looked up from germline, CDR1 is MDHEN and CDR2 is SYDVKM. The CDR3 spells CASSPPGQRLIGEQYF. In DNA, the CDR3 is TGTGCCAGCAGCCCCCCGGGACAGCGATTAATCGGCGAGCAGTACTTC.